These 13 T cell receptor beta chains were sequenced from one sample in a study of spatial heterogeneity in lung cancer. Time point of the sample: sample taken at primary tumor resection. Tumor, nontumor lung or frozen PBMC supplied whole RNA that was sequenced unsorted. MiXCR, applied by TCRdb to the 5' RACE reads, yields one record per CDR3 protein. In the table there are a few thousand distinct CDR3 sequences, about 17% of which are singletons. The sequencing used normal lung tissue next to the tumor, collected at surgery. These receptors originate from a male donor with early-stage non-small cell lung cancer.

In this sample, this clonotype is medium-sized (0.01 to 0.1%). The chain employs TRBV19 and TRBJ2-2; weak D call: TRBD1 (5 bases). CDR1 is LNHDA and CDR2 is SQIVND in the germline V gene (reference sequence). This CDR3 spans 13 amino acids. The V end lost 5 bases, the J end lost 5 bases, and 9 bases lay between the germline ends. CDR3 sequence reads: CASSFRVTGELFF. As DNA, the CDR3 is TGTGCCAGTAGTTTCAGGGTAACCGGGGAGCTGTTTTTT.

This clonotype was seen many times. This chain joins TRBV20-1 and TRBJ2-7; TRBD1 aligns across 7 bases. Germline V CDR1 and CDR2: DFQATT, SNEGSKA (reference sequence). V shed 3 bases, J shed 10 bases, and the junction held 12 bases outside the gene matches. The CDR3 extends over 13 amino acids. The CDR3 DNA sequence: TGCAGTGCTAGTATACGACAGCCAGGGGGACAGTACTTC. Translation gives CSASIRQPGGQYF.

Sample share makes this clonotype medium-sized. The chain has TRBV4-2 and TRBJ2-7; possible D gene TRBD2, 6 bases. In germline, CDR1 is LGHNA, CDR2 YNFKEQ. The CDR3 is 13 residues long. V was shortened by 3 bases and J by 0 bases, with 6 bases between the two germline ends. CDR3 sequence: CASSQRGSYEQYF. The CDR3 DNA reads TGTGCCAGCAGCCAGCGGGGCTCCTACGAGCAGTACTTC.

The chain carries TRBV6-5 and TRBJ2-1; D unclear. Trimming left V 0 bases short and J 7 bases short, with 7 bases between. CDR3 length: 13 residues. CDR1 and CDR2 from the germline V gene are MNHEY and SVGAGI. The CDR3 DNA reads TGTGCCAGCAGTTACTCGGTGAGGAATGAGCAGTTCTTC. Protein product: CASSYSVRNEQFF.

This clonotype has at least ten counts. A single base separates this from a much larger clone, so it may be a read error. The genes are TRBV20-1 and TRBJ2-7; TRBD1 agrees at 8 bases. V shed 0 bases, J shed 6 bases, and the junction held 4 bases outside the gene matches. Germline V lookup: CDR1 DFQATT, CDR2 SNEGSKA (reference sequence). CDR3 length equals 13 residues. The CDR3 is CSARDGQGREQYV. The CDR3, as DNA: TGCAGTGCTAGAGACGGACAGGGACGCGAGCAGTACGTC.

The DNA for the CDR3 is TGCGCCAGCAGCTCCCTTCCAGCGGGGGACAATGAGCAGTTCTTC. This sequence encodes CASSSLPAGDNEQFF. This chain joins TRBV5-1 and TRBJ2-1; 8 nucleotides align to TRBD2. The CDR3 runs 15 residues. With V trimmed by 3 bases and J by 5 bases, 7 bases remained unmatched. The germline gives CDR1 SGHRS, CDR2 YFSETQ.

The sample holds a few counts of this clonotype. The chain uses TRBV7-9 and TRBJ1-2; D remains ambiguous. Looked up from germline, CDR1 is SEHNR and CDR2 is FQNEAQ (reference sequence). This CDR3 has 11 amino acids. The V end was cut by 2 bases, the J end by 8 bases, with 6 bases between. This CDR3 reads CASSLREGYTF. In DNA, the CDR3 is TGTGCCAGCAGCTTACGGGAAGGCTACACCTTC.

This clonotype came up once. This sequence joins TRBV6-5 and TRBJ2-4; D unresolved. The germline gives CDR1 MNHEY, CDR2 SVGAGI. This CDR3 is built from 14 residues. V lost 6 bases, J lost 1 base, and 10 bases lay in between. The CDR3 loop reads CASRKDSAKNIQYF. The CDR3 coding sequence is TGTGCCAGCAGAAAAGACTCTGCCAAAAACATTCAGTACTTC.

By frequency in the sample, this clonotype is medium-sized. The genes are TRBV4-2 and TRBJ2-7, with 8 bases aligning to TRBD2. Losses at the gene ends were 1 base for V and 3 bases for J; bases not matched to a gene: 17. The CDR3 length is 19 residues. Germline-derived CDR1 and CDR2 are LGHNA and YNFKEQ. Here the CDR3 reads CASSQGRGGASGRGYEQYF. CDR3 bases: TGTGCCAGCAGCCAAGGAAGGGGGGGGGCGAGCGGGAGAGGCTACGAGCAGTACTTC.

This clonotype counts as medium-sized. The chain joins TRBV3-1 to TRBJ1-6; 7 positions match TRBD1. Germline-derived CDR1 and CDR2 are LGHDT and YNNKEL (reference sequence). With V trimmed by 4 bases and J by 10 bases, 10 bases remained unmatched. CDR3 length: 15 amino acids. The CDR3 DNA reads TGTGCCAGCAGCCGGGGGCCAACAGGGGTCTCACCCCTCCACTTT. This translates into CASSRGPTGVSPLHF.

By its share, this clonotype is medium-sized. The chain has TRBV28 and TRBJ2-1, with 8 bases matching TRBD2. CDR3 size: 17 residues. V dropped 3 bases and J dropped 0; count of bases not matched to a gene: 7. CDR1 MDHEN and CDR2 SYDVKM come from the germline V gene. Here the CDR3 reads CASSFPPSGSSYNEQFF. The CDR3 bases are TGTGCCAGCAGTTTTCCCCCAAGCGGGAGCTCCTACAATGAGCAGTTCTTC. Full variable domain (rest looked up from reference TRBV28 and TRBJ2-1): DVKVTQSSRYLVKRTGEKVFLECVQDMDHENMFWYRQDPGLGLRLIYFSYDVKMKEKGDIPEGYSVSREKKERFSLILESASTNQTSMYLCASSFPPSGSSYNEQFFGPGTRLTVL.

This clonotype was seen a single time. The rearrangement links TRBV25-1 to TRBJ2-7; D is undetermined. Germline V gives CDR1 MGHDK, CDR2 SYGVNS. This CDR3 comprises 11 residues. V was pared by 1 base and J by 4 bases, with 2 bases between. CDR3 in DNA: TGTGCCAGCAGTGAATCATACGAGCAGTACTTC. Protein: CASSESYEQYF.

This clonotype is medium-sized in the sample. The J gene is TRBJ2-5, the V gene TRBV12-3 or TRBV12-4; D call uncertain. The CDR3 is 15 amino acids. V was clipped by 10 bases and J by 2 bases, with 20 bases between them. CDR3 bases: TGTGCCACTACTGCCCCCGGTCTTAGACAAGAGACCCAGTACTTC. Protein: CATTAPGLRQETQYF.